The rows below give T cell receptor beta chains drawn from one sample of a study of shared clonotypes between healthy human individuals. Produced via immunoSEQ multiplex PCR; TCRdb's table is partial and in-frame only. The sample holds 1,500,000 or so clones; approximately 98.5% are singletons and the top ten take about 0.35%. The source material was naive CD4+ T cells sorted from blood. These receptors were collected from a man younger than 40 in good health. Both conserved end residues are part of each CDR3. Fields, in order: V gene, D gene, J gene, CDR3 protein, CDR3 DNA. A D gene is named only where the DNA matches it firmly.

v_gene: TRBV6-1
d_gene: TRBD1
j_gene: TRBJ1-1
CDR3aa: CATADRANTEAFF
CDR3nt: TGTGCCACCGCGGACAGGGCAAACACTGAAGCTTTCTTT

v_gene: TRBV10-3
d_gene: TRBD2
j_gene: TRBJ2-1
CDR3aa: CAISELTSGYNEQFF
CDR3nt: TGTGCCATCAGTGAGTTGACTAGCGGATACAATGAGCAGTTCTTC

v_gene: TRBV15
d_gene: TRBD2
j_gene: TRBJ2-2
CDR3aa: CATSRDGRGTGELFF
CDR3nt: TGTGCCACCAGCAGAGACGGGAGGGGAACCGGGGAGCTGTTTTTT

v_gene: TRBV5-4
d_gene: .
j_gene: TRBJ1-2
CDR3aa: CASSGEALGNYGYTF
CDR3nt: TGTGCCAGCAGCGGGGAAGCCCTGGGAAACTATGGCTACACCTTC

v_gene: TRBV5-4
d_gene: TRBD2
j_gene: TRBJ2-7
CDR3aa: CASSFGLADTYEQYF
CDR3nt: TGTGCCAGCAGCTTCGGACTAGCGGATACCTACGAGCAGTACTTC

v_gene: TRBV19
d_gene: .
j_gene: TRBJ1-4
CDR3aa: CASGGQRVGEKLFF
CDR3nt: TGTGCCAGTGGTGGACAGAGGGTGGGAGAAAAACTGTTTTTT

v_gene: TRBV7-6
d_gene: .
j_gene: TRBJ2-7
CDR3aa: CASSRGGPEDEQYF
CDR3nt: TGTGCCAGCAGCAGGGGGGGTCCCGAGGACGAGCAGTACTTC

v_gene: TRBV5-1
d_gene: TRBD2
j_gene: TRBJ2-3
CDR3aa: CASSLVAGAGTDTQYF
CDR3nt: TGCGCCAGCAGCTTGGTAGCGGGAGCAGGCACAGATACGCAGTATTTT

v_gene: TRBV28
d_gene: .
j_gene: TRBJ2-3
CDR3aa: CASSSPPGPTDTQYF
CDR3nt: TGTGCCAGCAGTTCTCCCCCGGGGCCCACAGATACGCAGTATTTT

v_gene: TRBV5-6
d_gene: TRBD1
j_gene: TRBJ2-7
CDR3aa: CASSLVLTGTSYEQYF
CDR3nt: TGTGCCAGCAGCTTGGTGCTGACAGGGACCTCCTACGAGCAGTACTTC

v_gene: TRBV6-1
d_gene: .
j_gene: TRBJ2-3
CDR3aa: CASSGRSSQFMGDTQYF
CDR3nt: TGTGCCAGCAGTGGCAGGTCGTCACAGTTCATGGGCGATACGCAGTATTTT

v_gene: TRBV5-6
d_gene: .
j_gene: TRBJ1-3
CDR3aa: CASSDTGTSGNTIYF
CDR3nt: TGTGCCAGCAGCGACACGGGGACCTCTGGAAACACCATATATTTT

v_gene: TRBV9
d_gene: .
j_gene: TRBJ2-3
CDR3aa: CASSVVGRGDTQYF
CDR3nt: TGTGCCAGCAGCGTAGTCGGCAGGGGAGATACGCAGTATTTT

v_gene: TRBV18
d_gene: TRBD2
j_gene: TRBJ2-3
CDR3aa: CASSSGGDTQYF
CDR3nt: TGTGCCAGCTCTTCGGGAGGGGATACGCAGTATTTT

v_gene: TRBV29-1
d_gene: .
j_gene: TRBJ2-5
CDR3aa: CSVEVTVQETQYF
CDR3nt: TGCAGCGTTGAAGTGACAGTTCAAGAGACCCAGTACTTC

v_gene: TRBV27
d_gene: .
j_gene: TRBJ1-2
CDR3aa: CASSWTKSYGYTF
CDR3nt: TGTGCCAGCAGTTGGACCAAGAGCTATGGCTACACCTTC

v_gene: TRBV6-1
d_gene: .
j_gene: TRBJ1-5
CDR3aa: CASSEEGRDQPQHF
CDR3nt: TGTGCCAGCAGTGAAGAGGGCAGGGATCAGCCCCAGCATTTT

v_gene: TRBV7-2
d_gene: .
j_gene: TRBJ2-1
CDR3aa: CASSLVYHGRDNEQFF
CDR3nt: TGTGCCAGCAGCTTAGTTTACCATGGAAGGGACAATGAGCAGTTCTTC

v_gene: TRBV6-1
d_gene: .
j_gene: TRBJ2-3
CDR3aa: CASSVERTGFDTQYF
CDR3nt: TGTGCCAGCAGTGTGGAGCGTACAGGGTTCGATACGCAGTATTTT

v_gene: TRBV7-7
d_gene: TRBD2
j_gene: TRBJ2-1
CDR3aa: CASSSGLADNEQFF
CDR3nt: TGTGCCAGCAGTTCCGGACTAGCGGACAATGAGCAGTTCTTC

v_gene: TRBV30
d_gene: TRBD1
j_gene: TRBJ1-4
CDR3aa: CAWSVLGQGFF
CDR3nt: TGTGCCTGGAGTGTACTAGGACAGGGGTTTTTT

v_gene: TRBV19
d_gene: .
j_gene: TRBJ1-5
CDR3aa: CASSSHRDQPQHF
CDR3nt: TGTGCCAGTAGCAGTCACAGGGATCAGCCCCAGCATTTT

v_gene: TRBV28
d_gene: TRBD1
j_gene: TRBJ1-2
CDR3aa: CASSIYQGAQDYGYTF
CDR3nt: TGTGCCAGCAGTATATACCAGGGGGCGCAGGACTATGGCTACACCTTC